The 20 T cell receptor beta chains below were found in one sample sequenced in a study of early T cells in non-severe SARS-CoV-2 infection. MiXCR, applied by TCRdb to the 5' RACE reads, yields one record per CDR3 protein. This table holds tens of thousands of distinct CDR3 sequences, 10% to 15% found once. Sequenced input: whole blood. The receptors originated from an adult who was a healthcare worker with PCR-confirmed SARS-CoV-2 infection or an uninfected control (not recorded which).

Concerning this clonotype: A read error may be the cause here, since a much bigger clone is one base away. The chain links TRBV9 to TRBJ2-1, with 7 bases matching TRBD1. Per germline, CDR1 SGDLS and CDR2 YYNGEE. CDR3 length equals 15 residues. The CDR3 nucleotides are TGTGCCACCAGCCCGTACAGGGGCTCCTACAATGAGCAGTTCTTC. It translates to CATSPYRGSYNEQFF.

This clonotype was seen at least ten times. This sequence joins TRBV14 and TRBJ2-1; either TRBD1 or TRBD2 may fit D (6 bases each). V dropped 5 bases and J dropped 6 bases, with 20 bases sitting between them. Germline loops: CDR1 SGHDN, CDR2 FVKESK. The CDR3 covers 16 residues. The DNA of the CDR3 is TGTGCCAGCAGCGGAGAAGGGGGGATTCCGGTCAATGAGCAGTTCTTC. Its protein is CASSGEGGIPVNEQFF.

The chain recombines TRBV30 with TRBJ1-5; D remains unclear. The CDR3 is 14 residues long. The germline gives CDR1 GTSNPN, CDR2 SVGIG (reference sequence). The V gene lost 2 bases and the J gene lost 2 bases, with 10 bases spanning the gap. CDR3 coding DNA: TGTGCCTGGAGTAGCCTCCGAGGCAATCAGCCCCAGCATTTT. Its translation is CAWSSLRGNQPQHF. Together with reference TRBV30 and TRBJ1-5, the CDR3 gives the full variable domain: SQTIHQWPATLVQPVGSPLSLECTVEGTSNPNLYWYRQAAGRGLQLLFYSVGIGQISSEVPQNLSASRPQDRQFILSSKKLLLSDSGFYLCAWSSLRGNQPQHFGDGTRLSIL.

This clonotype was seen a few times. The CDR3 DNA reads as TGCAGCGTTGGGGGGGGATCCTACGAGCAGTACTTC. Amino acids: CSVGGGSYEQYF. The V gene is TRBV29-1, the J gene TRBJ2-7, with 7 bases fitting TRBD2. Trimming at V came to 4 bases and at J to 1 base, leaving 1 base not matched to a gene. CDR3 length: 12 residues. Per germline, CDR1 SQVTM and CDR2 ANQGSEA.

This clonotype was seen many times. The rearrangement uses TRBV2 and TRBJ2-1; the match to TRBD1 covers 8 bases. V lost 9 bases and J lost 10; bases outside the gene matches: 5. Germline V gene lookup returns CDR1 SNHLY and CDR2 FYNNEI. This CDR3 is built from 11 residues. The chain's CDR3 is CARVDRGEQFF. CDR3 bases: TGTGCCAGGGTAGACAGGGGCGAGCAGTTCTTC.

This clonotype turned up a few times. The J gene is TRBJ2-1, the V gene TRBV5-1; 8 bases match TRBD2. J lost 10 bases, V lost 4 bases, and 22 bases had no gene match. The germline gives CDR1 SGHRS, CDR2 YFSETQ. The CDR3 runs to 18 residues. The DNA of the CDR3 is TGCGCCAGCAGCCTGAATTCGGGCGGGCCTAGCGGGCTCCAGGAGCAGTTCTTC. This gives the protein CASSLNSGGPSGLQEQFF. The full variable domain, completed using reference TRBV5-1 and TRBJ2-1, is KAGVTQTPRYLIKTRGQQVTLSCSPISGHRSVSWYQQTPGQGLQFLFEYFSETQRNKGNFPGRFSGRQFSNSRSEMNVSTLELGDSALYLCASSLNSGGPSGLQEQFFGPGTRLTVL.

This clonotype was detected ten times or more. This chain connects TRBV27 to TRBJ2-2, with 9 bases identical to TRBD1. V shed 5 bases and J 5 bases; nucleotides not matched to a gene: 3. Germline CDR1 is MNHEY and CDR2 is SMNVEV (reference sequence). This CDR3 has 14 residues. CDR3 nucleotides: TGTGCCAGCAGTACCGGGACAGGGACCGGGGAGCTGTTTTTT. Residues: CASSTGTGTGELFF.

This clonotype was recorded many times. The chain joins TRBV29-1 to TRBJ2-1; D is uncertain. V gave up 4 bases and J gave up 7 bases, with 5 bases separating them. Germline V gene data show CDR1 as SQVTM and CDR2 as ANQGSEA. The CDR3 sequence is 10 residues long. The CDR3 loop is CSVGGNEQFF. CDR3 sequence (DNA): TGCAGCGTTGGCGGAAATGAGCAGTTCTTC.

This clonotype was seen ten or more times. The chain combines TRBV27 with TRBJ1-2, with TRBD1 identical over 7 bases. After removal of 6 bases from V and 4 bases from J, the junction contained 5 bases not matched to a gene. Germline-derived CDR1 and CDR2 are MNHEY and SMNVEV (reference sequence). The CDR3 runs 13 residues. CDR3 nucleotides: TGTGCCAGCAGGATGACAGGGACCTATGGCTACACCTTC. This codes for CASRMTGTYGYTF.

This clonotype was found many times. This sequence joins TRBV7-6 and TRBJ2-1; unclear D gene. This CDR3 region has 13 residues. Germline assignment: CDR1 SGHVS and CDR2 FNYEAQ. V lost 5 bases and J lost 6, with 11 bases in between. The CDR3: CASSTRATNEQFF. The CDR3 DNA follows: TGTGCCAGCAGCACCCGGGCCACCAATGAGCAGTTCTTC.

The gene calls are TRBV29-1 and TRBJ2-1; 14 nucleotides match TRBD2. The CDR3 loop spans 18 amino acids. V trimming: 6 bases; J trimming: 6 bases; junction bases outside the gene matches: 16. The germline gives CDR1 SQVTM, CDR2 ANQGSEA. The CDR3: CSVVGTAGLAGGSNEQFF. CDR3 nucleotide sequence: TGCAGCGTCGTGGGAACCGCCGGACTAGCGGGAGGAAGCAATGAGCAGTTCTTC.

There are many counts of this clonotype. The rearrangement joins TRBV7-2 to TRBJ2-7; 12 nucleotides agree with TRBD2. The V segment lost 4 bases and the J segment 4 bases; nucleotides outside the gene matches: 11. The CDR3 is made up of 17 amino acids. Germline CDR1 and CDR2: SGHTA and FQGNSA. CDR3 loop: CASSSSPKTSGSYEQYF. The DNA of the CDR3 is TGTGCCAGCAGCTCGTCTCCGAAGACTAGCGGGAGTTACGAGCAGTACTTC.

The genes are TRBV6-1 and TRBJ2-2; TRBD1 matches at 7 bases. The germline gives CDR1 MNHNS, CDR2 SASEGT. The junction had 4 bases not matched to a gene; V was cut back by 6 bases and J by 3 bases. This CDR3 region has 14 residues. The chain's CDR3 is CASRRQGYTGELFF. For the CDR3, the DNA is TGTGCCAGCAGACGACAGGGATACACCGGGGAGCTGTTTTTT.

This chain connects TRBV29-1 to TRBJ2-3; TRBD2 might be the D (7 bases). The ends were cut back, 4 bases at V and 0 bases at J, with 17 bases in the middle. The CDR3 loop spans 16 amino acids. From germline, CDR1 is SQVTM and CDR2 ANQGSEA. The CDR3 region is CSVGTRRGLSTDTQYF. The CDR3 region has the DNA TGCAGCGTTGGGACCCGGCGGGGGCTTAGCACAGATACGCAGTATTTT.

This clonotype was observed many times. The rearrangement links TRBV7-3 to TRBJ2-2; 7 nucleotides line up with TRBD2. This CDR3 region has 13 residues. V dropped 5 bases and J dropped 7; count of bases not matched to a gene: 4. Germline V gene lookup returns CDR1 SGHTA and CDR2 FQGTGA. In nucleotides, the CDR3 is TGTGCCAGCAGCCCAGCGGGATACGGGGAGCTGTTTTTT. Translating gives CASSPAGYGELFF.

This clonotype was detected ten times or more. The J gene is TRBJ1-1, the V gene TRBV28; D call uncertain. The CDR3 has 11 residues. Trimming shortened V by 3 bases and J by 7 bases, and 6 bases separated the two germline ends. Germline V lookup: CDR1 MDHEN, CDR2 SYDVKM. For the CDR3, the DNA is TGTGCCAGCAGTTTTAGTAGTGAAGCTTTCTTT. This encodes CASSFSSEAFF.

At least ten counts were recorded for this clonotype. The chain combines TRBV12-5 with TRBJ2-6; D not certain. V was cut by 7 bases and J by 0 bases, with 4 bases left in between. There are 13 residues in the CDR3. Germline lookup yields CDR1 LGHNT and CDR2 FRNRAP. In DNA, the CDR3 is TGTGCTAGTGCCAACTCTGGGGCCAACGTCCTGACTTTC. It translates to CASANSGANVLTF.

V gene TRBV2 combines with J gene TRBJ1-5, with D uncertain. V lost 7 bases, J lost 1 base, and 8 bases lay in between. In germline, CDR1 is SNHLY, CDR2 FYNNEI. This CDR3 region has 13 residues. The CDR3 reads CASKLESNQPQHF. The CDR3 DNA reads TGTGCCAGCAAATTGGAAAGCAATCAGCCCCAGCATTTT. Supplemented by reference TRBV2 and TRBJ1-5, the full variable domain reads EPEVTQTPSHQVTQMGQEVILRCVPISNHLYFYWYRQILGQKVEFLVSFYNNEISEKSEIFDDQFSVERPDGSNFTLKIRSTKLEDSAMYFCASKLESNQPQHFGDGTRLSIL.

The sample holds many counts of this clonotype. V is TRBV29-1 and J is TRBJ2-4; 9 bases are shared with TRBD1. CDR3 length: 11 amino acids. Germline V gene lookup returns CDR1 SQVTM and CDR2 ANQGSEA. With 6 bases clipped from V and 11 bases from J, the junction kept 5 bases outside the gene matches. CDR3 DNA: TGCAGCGTCGGACAGGGGATCCTTCAGTACTTC. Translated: CSVGQGILQYF. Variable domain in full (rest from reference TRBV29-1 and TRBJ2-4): SAVISQKPSRDICQRGTSLTIQCQVDSQVTMMFWYRQQPGQSLTLIATANQGSEATYESGFVIDKFPISRPNLTFSTLTVSNMSPEDSSIYLCSVGQGILQYFGAGTRLSVL.

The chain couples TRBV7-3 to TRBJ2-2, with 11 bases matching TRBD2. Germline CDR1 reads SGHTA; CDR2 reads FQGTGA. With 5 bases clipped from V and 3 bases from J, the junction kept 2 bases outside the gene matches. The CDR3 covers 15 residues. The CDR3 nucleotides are TGTGCCAGCAGCAGGGGACTAGCGGACACCGGGGAGCTGTTTTTT. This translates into CASSRGLADTGELFF.